This T cell receptor beta chain stems from a study of vaccination and CD4 T cells after COVID-19 (dated by TCRdb to the early 2020s). For the study in its entirety: SARS-CoV-2 positivity had been established in the convalescent patients by nasal swab PCR, and mild disease was recorded in roughly 9 of these patients and severe disease in one. In the convalescent cohort there were six males and four females, among whom were two Hispanic individuals, seven Caucasians, two Asians and one multiracial person. Each participant got two doses of either the Pfizer-BioNTech BNT162b2 vaccine (n=8) or the Moderna mRNA-1273 vaccine (n=2). Post-COVID blood samples from convalescent patients were collected a median of about 100 days after diagnosis, with a range of roughly 35 to 180 days. Post-vaccine blood samples were taken a median of about 70 days after the second vaccine dose, with a range of 14 to 241 days. The cultures were stimulated with overlapping spike peptide pools from SARS-CoV-2 and from the common cold coronaviruses HCoV-NL63, HCoV-OC43 and HCoV-229E. In control cultures, a CEFX viral epitope pool was used as positive control, an HIV-1 Nef peptide pool was used as negative control, or no peptide was added. In around nine COVID-19 convalescent patients and a handful of infection-naive healthy vaccine recipients, the spike-specific CD4+ TCR repertoire before mRNA vaccination was compared with the repertoire after mRNA vaccination.

Receptors were amplified or captured by PCR. DNA from cultured CD4+ T cells was subjected to TCR sequencing with the Oncomine TCR Beta short-read assay at the Johns Hopkins FTIC core. The QIAamp micro DNA kit was used to extract genomic DNA from the cultured CD4+ T cells. The Oncomine TCR Beta libraries from cultured CD4+ T cells were pooled using unique dual indexes and then sequenced on an Illumina iSeq 100. The authors processed their data as follows. Non-productive sequences were filtered out, and CDR3s that did not start with C, did not end with F or W, or were shorter than 7 amino acids were discarded. Antigen-specific clonotypes were identified using the MANAFEST web application through comparison of peptide-stimulated wells with reference and other culture wells. An FDR below 0.05, an odds ratio above 5, and a productive frequency above 0.1% in at least two of three replicate wells were required for clones to be considered positive. Cross-reactive clonotypes were defined as significantly expanded in both SARS-CoV-2 spike wells and at least one common cold coronavirus spike condition. CDR3 homology was assessed with Levenshtein distances (stringdist) and unrooted phylogenetic trees (ape) in R version 3.6.1. The public reads were quality trimmed at Q25 with fastp and then assembled into clones with MiXCR by TCRdb, keeping productive beta chains. Every distinct CDR3 protein forms one entry, paired with its most common genes and DNA. The V and J calls here are based on TCRdb, not the publication. Present in this sample are fewer than 15,000 distinct CDR3 sequences, 44% of which were seen just once. 10% to 15% of the sample rests with the top ten.

Per the germline V gene, MDHEN is the CDR1 and SYDVKM is the CDR2. V loses 6 bases of germline sequence and J loses 4 bases, and the interval between the two ends is 10 bases. The cysteine opens and the phenylalanine closes a CDR3 of 13 amino acids. The kept DNA is CDR3 alone, 39 bases in frame from the first base. The sample's treatment or condition label is to be understood as: roughly 10-day PBMC culture with coronavirus spike peptide pools or control peptides (ViraFEST assay). The study used the ViraFEST assay, which expanded antigen-specific T cells with peptide pools and then identified expanded clonotypes by TCR sequencing. The convalescent patients' positive SARS-CoV-2 PCR tests were from March to December 2020, which was before the Alpha, Beta and Delta variants emerged in the United States. Each well held two million PBMCs cultured with approximately 10 ug/ml peptide pools in IMDM containing approximately 5% human AB serum and approximately 10 IU/ml IL-2. On days 3 and 7, half of the culture medium was replaced with fresh IL-2-containing medium. After 9 to 11 days of culture, CD4+ T cells were isolated by negative selection with the EasySep CD4+ T cell isolation kit. Ficoll-Paque Plus gradient centrifugation was used to isolate PBMCs from whole blood, and the isolated PBMCs were then either used fresh or cryopreserved at -140C. In general, triplicate wells were set up for every culture condition.

On this clonotype: Its recognized antigen is unknown. It has no much larger one-base neighbor in the sample; base qualities were not kept.

General study outcomes and caveats: The median count of SARS-CoV-2-reactive clonotypes went up from 20 to 25 after infection to a few dozen after vaccination, although the change was not significant. In convalescent patients, nearly all vaccine-specific clones (304 of 307) were found to be mono-reactive for SARS-CoV-2 spike rather than cross-reactive with common cold coronaviruses. The number of convalescent patients in the study was relatively small, and the study did not examine early timepoints following natural infection. Among convalescent patients, a median roughly 90% of the SARS-CoV-2-reactive clones seen after vaccination appeared only after vaccination, which suggests priming specific to the vaccine.

The sequencing sample was made of CD4+ T cells from blood, cultured in vitro. The source is a human donor who had recovered from COVID-19. The rearranged segments are TRBV28 and TRBJ2-1; the D region possibly corresponds to TRBD2 (5 bases align). In nucleotides, the sequence is TGTGCCAGCAGAGAGGGCTGGTACAATGAGCAGTTCTTC. It specifies CASREGWYNEQFF.